The TCR beta chain under discussion was sequenced for a study of radiotherapy plus CTLA-4 blockade in lung cancer. Study results and limitations: Following radiotherapy plus ipilimumab, tumor-derived TCR clones expanded in the blood.

Per the germline V gene, CDR1 is SGHAT and CDR2 is FQNNGV. Between the trimmed V and J ends, which lost 5 bases and 0 bases, there was a span of 17 bases. The CDR3 totals 16 residues. Remarks on this clone: What it binds is not known. Distinct nucleotide sequences in the sample also encode this CDR3.

Focal radiation plus CTLA-4 blockade with ipilimumab was given to patients with chemo-refractory metastatic non-small-cell lung cancer. Clones were sequenced by immunoSEQ multiplex PCR, and TCRdb holds only the in-frame ones, with some missing. Among around 80,000 clones listed, 74% were seen once. V gene TRBV11-2 combines with J gene TRBJ2-7; TRBD2 is a possible D gene (6 bases). The TCR originated in a human donor with non-small cell lung cancer whose response to radiotherapy plus ipilimumab could not be evaluated. The sample here was peripheral blood, taken from a patient treated with radiotherapy plus ipilimumab. The CDR3 spells CASSLRGSGSSYEQYF. The CDR3 nucleotides read TGTGCCAGCAGCCTAAGAGGTAGCGGAAGCTCCTACGAGCAGTACTTC. The entire variable domain, with the rest obtained from reference TRBV11-2 and TRBJ2-7, is as follows: EAGVAQSPRYKIIEKRQSVAFWCNPISGHATLYWYQQILGQGPKLLIQFQNNGVVDDSQLPKDRFSAERLKGVDSTLKIQPAKLEDSAVYLCASSLRGSGSSYEQYFGPGTRLTVT.